This entry is about one T cell receptor beta chain. The V gene end was trimmed by 8 bases and the J gene end by 1 base; junction bases not matched to a gene: 5. From germline, CDR1 is SGHRS and CDR2 YFSETQ. There are 13 residues in the CDR3. How the authors handled the data: Amplifying reference gene primers gave estimates of nucleated cell counts. Sequenced by immunoSEQ multiplex PCR; TCRdb stores in-frame clones only, minus some. D and trimming were read from the DNA, whereas the V and J calls and clone size are those reported in that table. The sample holds some 180,000 clones, approximately 83% seen once. These data come from a study of blood T cell repertoires in COVID-19. Study overall: Both acute and convalescent COVID-19 samples were obtained from the United States, Italy and Spain. T cells, B-cell-depleted T cells, or PBMCs provided the cDNA or gDNA that served as material.

The sequencing sample was made of peripheral blood. This chain connects TRBV5-1 to TRBJ2-7; 8 nucleotides agree with TRBD1. This receptor was taken from a woman of 80 years or more with acute or convalescent COVID-19. The CDR3 DNA reads as TGCGCCAGTACCGGGACAGGATCCTACGAGCAGTACTTC. Translation: CASTGTGSYEQYF.